The 27 T cell receptor beta chains below all came from one sample that was sequenced in a study of OX40 agonist ivuxolimab in advanced cancers. TCRdb keeps only in-frame clones here, not all; method: immunoSEQ multiplex PCR. This table holds some 66,000 clones, approximately 80% found once. The sample in question was CD4+ or CD8+ T cells sorted from blood, obtained in a trial of the OX40 agonist ivuxolimab. All receptors come from an adult with an advanced solid tumor such as melanoma, head and neck, liver or kidney cancer.

This rearrangement joins TRBV7-2 to TRBJ1-2; D is undetermined. This CDR3 has 13 amino acids. V lost 5 bases and J 1 base, leaving 8 bases between the germline ends. Germline CDR1 and CDR2: SGHTA and FQGNSA. CDR3: CASSPPSNYGYTF. The CDR3 DNA reads as TGTGCCAGCAGCCCCCCAAGTAACTATGGCTACACCTTC.

This clone has just one count. V gene TRBV4-3 combines with J gene TRBJ2-7; D gene unclear. Germline values: CDR1 LGHNA, CDR2 YSLEER. The CDR3 has 14 amino acids. The V gene lost 0 bases and the J gene lost 6 bases, with 12 bases spanning the gap. This CDR3 reads CASSQEVSTSEQYF. As DNA, the CDR3 is TGCGCCAGCAGCCAAGAGGTTAGTACTTCCGAGCAGTACTTC.

The CDR3 reads CASSPRETQYF. The DNA of the CDR3 is TGTGCCAGCAGCCCCCGAGAGACCCAGTACTTC. The V and J genes are TRBV7-6 and TRBJ2-5; D gene unclear. The germline V and J ends were trimmed by 5 bases and 4 bases, with 5 bases remaining between them. Germline CDR1 and CDR2: SGHVS and FNYEAQ. The CDR3 consists of 11 residues.

The J gene is TRBJ2-3, the V gene TRBV7-2; 16 bases are shared with TRBD2. This CDR3 is built from 18 residues. CDR1 is SGHTA and CDR2 is FQGNSA in the germline V gene. J gave up 4 bases and V 0 bases, and 4 bases lay outside the gene matches. Here the CDR3 DNA reads TGTGCCAGCAGCTTAGCACCAGGGACTAGCGGGGGGGCAGATACGCAGTATTTT. It specifies CASSLAPGTSGGADTQYF.

The chain has TRBV10-1 and TRBJ1-1; tentative D call: TRBD1 (6 bases). Trimming took off 1 base at V and 1 base at J, with 7 bases between the two ends. CDR1 and CDR2 (germline): WNHNN, SYGVQD (reference sequence). The CDR3 runs to 14 residues. CDR3 DNA: TGCGCCAGCAGTGAGTTACAGGGGAACACTGAAGCTTTCTTT. Translated, it gives CASSELQGNTEAFF.

This clone was picked up a small number of times. The rearrangement joins TRBV7-9 to TRBJ2-5; 7 bases agree with TRBD1. The junction had 10 bases not matched to a gene; V was cut back by 1 base and J by 5 bases. Looked up from germline, CDR1 is SEHNR and CDR2 is FQNEAQ (reference sequence). There are 16 residues in the CDR3. Here the CDR3 reads CASSLVGGQAGETQYF. The CDR3 DNA follows: TGTGCCAGCAGCTTAGTAGGAGGACAGGCCGGGGAGACCCAGTACTTC. The entire variable domain, with the rest obtained from reference TRBV7-9 and TRBJ2-5, is as follows: DTGVSQNPRHKITKRGQNVTFRCDPISEHNRLYWYRQTLGQGPEFLTYFQNEAQLEKSRLLSDRFSAERPKGSFSTLEIQRTEQGDSAMYLCASSLVGGQAGETQYFGPGTRLLVL.

The chain couples TRBV4-2 to TRBJ2-6; D is unclear. Germline assignment: CDR1 LGHNA and CDR2 YNFKEQ. The CDR3 spans 23 residues. Trimming removed 4 bases at V and 4 bases at J, with 35 bases between. The DNA of the CDR3 is TGTGCCAGCAGCCGATTCTCCCTGACCCTAAGAGGAGCATCCTCTTCCGGGGCCAACGTCCTGACTTTC. It encodes CASSRFSLTLRGASSSGANVLTF.

This clone has a single count. The V gene is TRBV7-2, the J gene TRBJ1-1, with D hard to call. Trimming removed 1 base at V and 3 bases at J, with 6 bases between. Germline CDR1 is SGHTA and CDR2 is FQGNSA. The CDR3 is 13 residues long. The CDR3, as DNA: TGTGCCAGCAGCTTAGTACAGTACACTGAAGCTTTCTTT. Translating it yields CASSLVQYTEAFF.

The chain links TRBV18 to TRBJ2-1; D possibly corresponds to TRBD1 (6 bases). The length of the CDR3 is 13 residues. Germline-derived CDR1 and CDR2 are KGHSH and LQKENI. Trimming removed 10 bases from V and 3 bases from J, with 13 bases in between. The CDR3 DNA sequence: TGTGCCACCAAGGACAGAAACTACAATGAGCAGTTCTTC. Residues: CATKDRNYNEQFF. The whole variable domain, filled in from reference TRBV18 and TRBJ2-1, reads NAGVMQNPRHLVRRRGQEARLRCSPMKGHSHVYWYRQLPEEGLKFMVYLQKENIIDESGMPKERFSAEFPKEGPSILRIQQVVRGDSAAYFCATKDRNYNEQFFGPGTRLTVL.

This clone was seen only a few times. The chain links TRBV7-2 to TRBJ2-7; D might be TRBD2 (7 bases). CDR1 and CDR2 (germline): SGHTA, FQGNSA. Trimming shortened V by 1 base and J by 4 bases, and 23 bases separated the two germline ends. The CDR3 is 18 amino acids. The CDR3 coding sequence is TGTGCCAGCAGCTTAGAAGGGGGGGGAGCCTGGGCCGGATACGAGCAGTACTTC. As protein: CASSLEGGGAWAGYEQYF. Looking up the rest from reference TRBV7-2 and TRBJ2-7 gives the full variable domain: GAGVSQSPSNKVTEKGKDVELRCDPISGHTALYWYRQSLGQGLEFLIYFQGNSAPDKSGLPSDRFSAERTGGSVSTLTIQRTQQEDSAVYLCASSLEGGGAWAGYEQYFGPGTRLTVT.

The J gene is TRBJ1-3, the V gene TRBV9; D ambiguous. The CDR3 has 15 residues. V was shortened by 1 base and J by 0 bases, with 8 bases between the two germline ends. In germline, CDR1 is SGDLS, CDR2 YYNGEE. The CDR3 loop reads CASSVSGRSGNTIYF. The CDR3, as DNA: TGTGCCAGCAGCGTAAGTGGTCGCTCTGGAAACACCATATATTTT.

The chain employs TRBV19 and TRBJ2-7; D is tentatively TRBD1 or TRBD2 (5 bases each). V lost 5 bases to trimming and J lost 7 bases, with 15 bases between them. Germline assignment: CDR1 LNHDA and CDR2 SQIVND (reference sequence). This CDR3 is built from 13 residues. CDR3 residues: CASSPERGGEQYF. CDR3 sequence (DNA): TGTGCCAGTAGTCCCGAGAGGGGCGGGGAGCAGTACTTC.

This chain uses TRBV6-6 with TRBJ2-1; D is perhaps TRBD2 (7 bases). This CDR3 is 15 amino acids long. Trimming stripped 5 bases from V and 0 bases from J, with 11 bases between. CDR1 MNHNY and CDR2 SVGAGI come from the germline V gene (reference sequence). CDR3 DNA sequence: TGTGCCAGCAGTGCGCGGGGGCCCTCCTACAATGAGCAGTTCTTC. It encodes CASSARGPSYNEQFF.

V and J are TRBV7-2 and TRBJ2-7; D is ambiguous. Trimming pared 5 bases from V and 4 bases from J, leaving 12 bases between. The germline V gene encodes CDR1 SGHTA and CDR2 FQGNSA. There are 13 residues in the CDR3. CDR3 DNA sequence: TGTGCCAGCAGCCTAAAAATAAGTTACGAGCAGTACTTC. Residues: CASSLKISYEQYF.

This chain uses TRBV6-5 with TRBJ1-2, with a tentative D call TRBD1 (6 bases). V lost 6 bases to trimming and J lost 0 bases, with 14 bases between them. The length of the CDR3 is 15 residues. Per the germline V gene, CDR1 is MNHEY and CDR2 is SVGAGI. DNA for the CDR3: TGTGCCAGCAGCCCTGGGGGCATTTCTAACTATGGCTACACCTTC. It encodes CASSPGGISNYGYTF.

This chain uses TRBV29-1 with TRBJ1-5; D call uncertain. Germline CDR1 and CDR2: SQVTM and ANQGSEA. The CDR3 is 15 amino acids. V shed 0 bases and J shed 8 bases, with 17 bases lying between them. The CDR3 loop reads CSVEEFLGGGEPQHF. The CDR3 region has the DNA TGCAGCGTTGAAGAATTTTTGGGCGGTGGGGAGCCCCAGCATTTT.

This sequence joins TRBV7-2 and TRBJ2-2, with TRBD2 matching 9 bases. CDR1 and CDR2 from the germline V gene are SGHTA and FQGNSA. Germline trimming cut 3 bases from V and 4 bases from J; bases unmatched to any gene: 3. There are 15 residues in the CDR3. The DNA for the CDR3 is TGTGCCAGCAGCTTGGCGGGAGGGGGCACCGGGGAGCTGTTTTTT. Its protein is CASSLAGGGTGELFF.

The gene calls are TRBV5-4 and TRBJ2-4, with D maybe TRBD1 (6 bases). This CDR3 is 15 amino acids long. V was clipped by 4 bases and J by 0 bases, with 11 bases between them. Germline values: CDR1 SGHNT, CDR2 YYREEE (reference sequence). CDR3 residues: CASSPQGGAKNIQYF. The CDR3 DNA sequence: TGTGCCAGCAGCCCCCAAGGGGGAGCCAAAAACATTCAGTACTTC.

The V call is TRBV7-2, the J call TRBJ2-1, with D unclear. The CDR3 runs 15 residues. V was cut by 7 bases and J by 0 bases, with 13 bases left in between. Looked up from germline, CDR1 is SGHTA and CDR2 is FQGNSA. CDR3 amino acids: CASIKERSSYNEQFF. The CDR3 nucleotides are TGTGCCAGCATTAAGGAGAGGAGCTCCTACAATGAGCAGTTCTTC.

This clone appeared a few times. The chain links TRBV7-2 to TRBJ1-2; no definite D call. The germline V gene encodes CDR1 SGHTA and CDR2 FQGNSA. This CDR3 is built from 12 residues. The V gene lost 4 bases and the J gene lost 1 base, with 4 bases spanning the gap. CDR3 loop: CASSSYNYGYTF. The CDR3 coding sequence is TGTGCCAGCAGCTCCTATAACTATGGCTACACCTTC.

CDR3 residues: CASSLDVAGGFYNSPLHF. The CDR3 coding sequence is TGCGCCAGCAGCCTCGACGTCGCCGGGGGTTTCTATAATTCACCCCTCCACTTT. This chain joins TRBV5-1 and TRBJ1-6; maybe TRBD1 (5 bases). Germline CDR1 reads SGHRS; CDR2 reads YFSETQ. Trimming shortened V by 4 bases and J by 3 bases, and 20 bases separated the two germline ends. This CDR3 spans 18 amino acids.

Only one count was recorded for this clone. This chain links TRBV4-2 with TRBJ1-2, with D perhaps matching TRBD1 (6 bases). Germline CDR1 LGHNA, CDR2 YNFKEQ. This CDR3 is 12 amino acids long. V shed 5 bases and J shed 9 bases, with 13 bases lying between them. The CDR3 bases are TGTGCCAGCAGCGCCAACAGGGAAAGCTACACCTTC. Translating gives CASSANRESYTF.

The chain couples TRBV7-3 to TRBJ2-6; weak D call: TRBD2 (7 bases). Trimming removed 4 bases at V and 2 bases at J, with 9 bases between. CDR1 is SGHTA, CDR2 FQGTGA, per germline. The CDR3 sequence is 15 residues long. CDR3 DNA sequence: TGTGCCAGCAGCTCGGGGGGCCCTGGGGCCAACGTCCTGACTTTC. Its protein product is CASSSGGPGANVLTF.

The V and J genes are TRBV19 and TRBJ2-4, with unresolved D. The CDR3 sequence is 16 residues long. V dropped 8 bases and J dropped 0 bases, with 17 bases sitting between them. Germline loops: CDR1 LNHDA, CDR2 SQIVND (reference sequence). The CDR3 region is CASSNRAEIAKNIQYF. In DNA form, the CDR3 reads TGTGCCAGTTCAAATAGGGCAGAAATAGCCAAAAACATTCAGTACTTC.

The genes are TRBV19 and TRBJ2-5; weak D call: TRBD1 (6 bases). The V gene lost 6 bases and the J gene lost 4 bases, with 12 bases spanning the gap. The CDR3 length is 13 residues. Germline loops: CDR1 LNHDA, CDR2 SQIVND (reference sequence). The CDR3 DNA follows: TGTGCCAGTAGCGAGGGGGTAGGAGAGACCCAGTACTTC. Its translation: CASSEGVGETQYF.

The rearrangement joins TRBV28 to TRBJ1-2, with 7 positions matching TRBD1. The trim removed 8 bases at V and 4 bases at J, leaving 10 bases unmatched. The CDR3 is made up of 14 amino acids. Germline CDR1 is MDHEN and CDR2 is SYDVKM. CDR3 in DNA: TGTGCCAGCGGAGGGACAGCGTTAAGCTATGGCTACACCTTC. Translation gives CASGGTALSYGYTF.

The chain has TRBV29-1 and TRBJ2-1; a weak D match, TRBD1 (6 bases). CDR1 and CDR2 from the germline V gene are SQVTM and ANQGSEA. V was pared by 8 bases and J by 4 bases, with 15 bases between. The CDR3 contains 13 residues. This chain's CDR3 is CSLTGYPYNEQFF. As DNA, the CDR3 is TGCAGCCTGACAGGATACCCATACAATGAGCAGTTCTTC.